This TCR beta chain was recorded in a study of T cells in Graves' hyperthyroidism and ophthalmopathy. This clonotype was seen at least ten times. In germline, CDR1 is MDHEN, CDR2 SYDVKM. The germline V and J ends were trimmed by 6 bases and 6 bases, with 15 bases remaining between them. The CDR3 is made up of 13 amino acids. The CDR3 regions of TCR beta were amplified from RNA transcripts. Primed by the HTBI set, a first-round RT-PCR was run on the TCR CDR3. Using its own MiXCR run on the multiplex PCR reads, TCRdb lists one record per CDR3 protein. The repertoire consists of more than 600,000 distinct CDR3 sequences, with around 15% occurring once and the leading ten covering over 7.5%.

The clonotype was recovered from a man aged 18 to 29 with Graves' hyperthyroidism. Sequenced input: blood. V and J are TRBV28 and TRBJ2-7; tentatively, D is TRBD1 (6 bases). The CDR3 here is CASSPPGHREQYF. CDR3 in DNA: TGTGCCAGCAGCCCACCGGGACATCGCGAGCAGTACTTC.